This TCR beta chain stems from a study of blood T cells in healthy people across ages. Total RNA was isolated from each sample in quantities of at least 6 micrograms. Deletions cut 5 bases from V and 0 bases from J, with 14 bases between. Germline lookup yields CDR1 SEHNR and CDR2 FQNEAQ (reference sequence). The CDR3 covers 16 residues. As regards this clonotype: As yet, its antigen is unknown.

Study conclusions and caveats: Roughly linear age-related decline in beta diversity appeared, significant by age 40.

Then a second PCR, running about 6 to 12 cycles, was carried out with a sample-barcoded 5' primer and a J-beta primer mix. TCRdb reprocessed the 5' RACE reads via MiXCR and lists one record per CDR3 protein. The sample has around 1.5 million distinct CDR3 sequences, about 31% seen once. The specimen sequenced was blood. This TCR was sampled from a woman younger than 45 in good health. The V call is TRBV7-9, the J call TRBJ1-5; weak D call: TRBD1 (5 bases). This CDR3 reads CASSHGTANSNQPQHF. CDR3 in DNA: TGTGCCAGCAGCCACGGGACGGCCAATAGCAATCAGCCCCAGCATTTT.